This T cell receptor (beta chain) was recovered during a study of T cell responses to AZD1222 COVID-19 vaccine. The germline V gene has CDR1 SGHRS and CDR2 YFSETQ. This CDR3 has 12 amino acids. The ends were cut back, 0 bases at V and 4 bases at J, with 5 bases in the middle. Remarks on this clone: The antigen is undetermined.

Profiling relied on immunoSEQ multiplex PCR, and the TCRdb table lists in-frame clones only, not all of them. This sample has about 120,000 clones, with about 90% found just once. Study-level findings and limits: Unmutated variant regions reportedly attract nearly half of all spike-specific TCRs. Repertoires were collected only later (after the peak T cell response had occurred).

The material sequenced was peripheral blood, taken 28 days after the second AZD1222 dose. The chain employs TRBV5-1 and TRBJ2-7; the D is unclear. This receptor was taken from an adult who received the AZD1222 COVID-19 vaccine. The CDR3 protein is CASSLEEYEQYF. The CDR3 DNA is TGCGCCAGCAGCTTGGAAGAGTACGAGCAGTACTTC. The full variable domain, rest sourced from reference TRBV5-1 and TRBJ2-7, is KAGVTQTPRYLIKTRGQQVTLSCSPISGHRSVSWYQQTPGQGLQFLFEYFSETQRNKGNFPGRFSGRQFSNSRSEMNVSTLELGDSALYLCASSLEEYEQYFGPGTRLTVT.